This T cell receptor (beta chain) comes out of a study of tissue T cells after allogeneic stem cell transplantation. In germline, CDR1 is SGHLS, CDR2 HYDKME. The J segment lost 6 bases and the V segment lost 2 bases, leaving 4 bases of the junction unmatched. This CDR3 contains 15 residues. A word on this clone: The antigen remains undetermined. The gene symbols are mouse symbols. The read ends 1 residue before the CDR3 terminus; that terminus is restored from the germline J gene.

Described time point: mouse harvest day 14 after allogeneic transplant. Mouse grafts combined 10^7 T-cell-depleted bone marrow cells with 10^6 splenic CD5+ T cells. This mouse GVHD model was MHC-mismatched B6 to BALB/c, profiled day 7 or 14. Findings and caveats of the study: Alloreactivity or antigen specificity of tissue TCRs was not determined; some clones might be host cells. Anatomically similar tissues had similar TCR repertoires within each patient.

CDR3 sequences, V/J genes, frequencies and template counts came from survey-depth TCRbeta sequencing. TCRdb's table, derived via immunoSEQ multiplex PCR, lists solely in-frame clones and lacks some. In the table there are 4,800 or so clones, about a third of which are singletons. This rearrangement joins TRBV12-2 to TRBJ2-1, with 12 bases matching TRBD2. Material for sequencing was skin. The clonotype was recovered from a female BALB/c mouse given C57BL/6 T cells with graft-versus-host disease after an allogeneic hematopoietic cell transplant. The CDR3 DNA, read in part, is TGTGCCAGCTCTCCGGGACTGGGGGGAGTTGCTGAGCAGTTC. It specifies CASSPGLGGVAEQF. The CDR3 in its entirety is CASSPGLGGVAEQFF.